This T cell receptor beta chain came from a study of blood T cell repertoires in COVID-19 (dated by TCRdb to the early 2020s). Some background on the complete study: Collaborator samples came from the United States, Italy and Spain and covered acute and convalescent phases of COVID-19. The prospective study material was composed of cDNA or gDNA derived from T cells, B-cell-depleted T cells, or PBMCs. Subjects who had been exposed to COVID-19, were actively infected with it, or had recovered from it provided the deeply sampled blood TCRbeta repertoires that made up the dataset. A freely available public database, intended as a resource for researchers studying the immune response to SARS-CoV-2, is where the repertoires were released. The samples were drawn from the first 160 participants of the ongoing ImmuneRACE study and from 1,254 subjects provided by 6 global collaborators. Nearly every sample came with metadata listing a de-identified subject ID, COVID-19 status, age in years and sex. Where available, HLA class I and class II types were taken from metadata supplied by the sample provider and were not determined by assay-based typing. Broad study findings and their caveats: The amount of clinical and demographic metadata varied by source and participant and was provided uncurated.

TCRbeta CDR3 regions were amplified from genomic DNA by means of the immunoSEQ Assay, a bias-controlled multiplex PCR. In the source study's methods: Nucleated cell counts per sample were estimated from amplification of reference gene primers within the assay. To quantify the absolute abundance of each unique TCRbeta CDR3 rearrangement, sequence reads were collapsed and filtered. For each sample, productive Simpson clonality was calculated as the square root of Simpson's diversity index over productive rearrangements. The immuneACCESS repertoire file appears here via TCRdb, limited to in-frame rearrangements. These files lack a portion of the clones; in checked studies, under half of the deficit traces to unresolved V genes, and the cause of the others is not known. Clone size and the V and J calls come from that table; the DNA yielded D and trimming. For this sample the table gives over 150,000 clones, of which around nine tenths were detected only once. Less than 0.7% of the sample rests with the top ten.

A note on this clone: The specificity of this receptor is unknown. Nothing much larger sits one base from this clone, and base qualities are not available.

One collaborating source in Seattle enrolled patients while the patients were actively infected and followed the patients over time throughout the course of disease. Each collaborating institution followed its own protocols to collect whole blood in K2EDTA tubes. For TCRbeta analysis, collaborators shipped samples in one of three forms: frozen whole blood, isolated PBMCs, or DNA extracted from either of those sample types. The receptor comes from a man aged 55 to 70 with COVID-19, enrolled during active disease. What was sequenced was peripheral blood.

The CDR3 region reads CATSRGTGSSYEQYF. The sequenced DNA: TGTGCCACATCTCGGGGGACCGGCAGCTCCTACGAGCAGTACTTC. This receptor chain uses TRBV6-6 and TRBJ2-7; the D gene is perhaps TRBD2, from 6 matching bases. The CDR3 runs 15 amino acids, cysteine and phenylalanine included. Of the read, only the CDR3 DNA is kept; its 45 bases are in frame from base 1. CDR1 and CDR2 are read off the germline V gene (reference sequence) as MNHNY and SVGAGI. The V end loses 10 bases and the J end loses 0 bases, and a stretch of 19 bases separates them.